Listed below are T cell receptor beta chains from one sample, sequenced in a study of shared clonotypes between healthy human individuals. Sequencing used immunoSEQ multiplex PCR; TCRdb keeps in-frame clones, though not all of them. This table holds fewer than 2.5 million clones, roughly 93% found once. Sequenced input: naive CD4+ T cells from PBMCs. The receptors here all came from a man between 18 and 29 years old in good health. Some clones in this sample may be carry-over from other donors' samples. CDR3s include the opening cysteine and the closing phenylalanine or tryptophan. Each record gives: clone size, V gene, D gene, J gene, CDR3 protein, CDR3 DNA. D genes are given only for firm matches. For some rows the clone size is stated as once, few or many, or as a class when expanded; others skip it.

>-|TRBV19|-|TRBJ2-1
CASIAQGINEQFF
TGTGCCAGTATCGCACAGGGAATCAATGAGCAGTTCTTC
>-|TRBV19|TRBD2|TRBJ2-3
CACCNKGAGGTDTQYF
TGTGCCTGCTGCAACAAGGGGGCGGGAGGGACAGATACGCAGTATTTT
>-|TRBV5-1|-|TRBJ1-1
CASSLDRPNTEAFF
TGCGCCAGCAGCTTGGACAGACCGAACACTGAAGCTTTCTTT
>-|TRBV18|TRBD1|TRBJ2-7
CASSWTGPYEQYF
TGTGCCAGTTCATGGACAGGGCCCTACGAGCAGTACTTC
>-|TRBV5-1|-|TRBJ2-7
CASSLERASRYEQYF
TGCGCCAGCAGCCTGGAGCGCGCTTCGAGGTACGAGCAGTACTTC
>-|TRBV6-1|-|TRBJ2-2
CVSGSHPNTGELFF
TGTGTCTCGGGTAGTCACCCGAACACCGGGGAGCTGTTTTTT
>-|TRBV18|-|TRBJ2-2
CASSPYLGELFF
TGTGCCAGCTCACCTTACCTCGGGGAGCTGTTTTTT
>-|TRBV6-5|-|TRBJ2-7
CASSSSSYEQYF
TGTGCCAGCAGTTCGAGCTCCTACGAGCAGTACTTC
>-|TRBV5-1|TRBD1|TRBJ1-1
CASSTLSTGTNTEAFF
TGCGCCAGCAGCACGTTATCGACAGGGACGAACACTGAAGCTTTCTTT
>-|TRBV7-2|TRBD1|TRBJ1-5
CASSLGQGLQPQHF
TGTGCCAGCAGCTTAGGACAGGGGCTACAGCCCCAGCATTTT
>-|TRBV7-9|-|TRBJ1-4
CASTVRGKLFF
TGTGCCAGCACCGTGAGGGGAAAACTGTTTTTT
>-|TRBV5-1|-|TRBJ2-7
CASSTSGSFGQYF
TGCGCCAGCAGCACTTCCGGCTCTTTCGGGCAGTACTTC
>-|TRBV30|-|TRBJ2-7
CACMDTSYEQYF
TGTGCCTGCATGGACACCTCCTACGAGCAGTACTTC
>-|TRBV27|TRBD1|TRBJ1-1
CASWTGGWTEAFF
TGTGCCAGCTGGACAGGGGGCTGGACTGAAGCTTTCTTT
>-|TRBV7-8|TRBD2|TRBJ2-3
CASSLILAGGLDTQYF
TGTGCCAGCAGCTTAATACTAGCGGGAGGGCTGGATACGCAGTATTTT
>-|TRBV28|-|TRBJ2-6
CASRSAALSGANVLTF
TGTGCCAGCAGGTCGGCCGCCCTCTCTGGGGCCAACGTCCTGACTTTC
>-|TRBV4-2|-|TRBJ2-1
CASSQGTLNADYNEQFF
TGTGCCAGCAGCCAAGGGACACTCAACGCGGACTACAATGAGCAGTTCTTC
>-|TRBV7-9|-|TRBJ1-2
CASSRETESKIYGYTF
TGTGCCAGCAGCCGAGAGACAGAAAGCAAGATCTATGGCTACACCTTC
>-|TRBV7-8|TRBD2|TRBJ2-3
CASSAAGGMYADTQYF
TGTGCCAGCAGCGCAGCGGGAGGGATGTACGCAGATACGCAGTATTTT
>once|TRBV28|-|TRBJ2-3
CASSLGGSTDTQYF
TGTGCCAGCAGTTTGGGTGGGTCCACAGATACGCAGTATTTT
>-|TRBV5-1|-|TRBJ2-3
CASSFSSTDTQYF
TGCGCCAGCAGCTTCTCTAGCACAGATACGCAGTATTTT
>-|TRBV6-1|TRBD2|TRBJ2-5
CASTSSGRMETQYF
TGTGCCAGCACCTCCAGCGGGAGAATGGAGACCCAGTACTTC
>-|TRBV7-2|-|TRBJ1-5
CASSLDGGALAPQHF
TGTGCCAGCAGCTTAGATGGGGGCGCCTTAGCGCCCCAGCATTTT
>-|TRBV7-2|-|TRBJ1-1
CASSLGIVNTEAFF
TGTGCCAGCAGCCTAGGGATAGTGAACACTGAAGCTTTCTTT
>-|TRBV6-1|TRBD1|TRBJ1-6
CASSARQGSSYNSPLHF
TGTGCCAGCAGTGCTCGACAGGGGAGCTCCTATAATTCACCCCTCCACTTT
>few|TRBV6-1|TRBD1|TRBJ1-5
CASSEALGQGYQPQHF
TGTGCCAGCAGTGAAGCGCTGGGACAGGGGTACCAGCCCCAGCATTTT
>-|TRBV5-1|TRBD2|TRBJ2-3
CASTMTSGRSTDTQYF
TGCGCCAGCACCATGACTAGCGGGAGGAGCACAGATACGCAGTATTTT
>-|TRBV7-2|TRBD1|TRBJ2-7
CASSFSSGTEYEQYF
TGTGCCAGCAGCTTTAGCTCGGGGACAGAATACGAGCAGTACTTC
>-|TRBV15|-|TRBJ1-5
CATSNTPAQPQHF
TGTGCCACCAGCAATACCCCGGCTCAGCCCCAGCATTTT
>-|TRBV7-9|-|TRBJ1-2
CASSLGEWGGYTF
TGTGCCAGCAGCTTGGGGGAATGGGGTGGCTACACCTTC
>few|TRBV28|-|TRBJ1-1
CASTRRGNTEAFF
TGTGCCAGTACTAGACGTGGGAACACTGAAGCTTTCTTT
>-|TRBV28|TRBD1|TRBJ2-3
CASSSGQGPDTQYF
TGTGCCAGCAGTAGCGGACAGGGCCCAGATACGCAGTATTTT
>-|TRBV5-1|-|TRBJ1-1
CASSLSGLNTEAFF
TGCGCCAGCAGCTTATCAGGCCTGAACACTGAAGCTTTCTTT
>-|TRBV15|-|TRBJ2-5
CATSRASSYPQETQYF
TGTGCCACCAGCAGAGCTTCTTCATACCCCCAAGAGACCCAGTACTTC
>-|TRBV2|-|TRBJ2-5
CASRNSRGRQETQYF
TGTGCCAGCAGAAATTCCCGGGGGCGACAAGAGACCCAGTACTTC
>-|TRBV28|TRBD1|TRBJ1-1
CASSPPGQGSDTEAFF
TGTGCCAGCAGCCCGCCTGGACAGGGTTCGGACACTGAAGCTTTCTTT
>-|TRBV5-1|-|TRBJ1-1
CASSFEVYTEAFF
TGCGCCAGCAGCTTCGAGGTGTACACTGAAGCTTTCTTT
>-|TRBV7-2|-|TRBJ1-1
CASSLGALNTEAFF
TGTGCCAGCAGCTTAGGGGCACTGAACACTGAAGCTTTCTTT
>-|TRBV27|-|TRBJ2-1
CASSLSRGANEQFF
TGTGCCAGCAGTTTATCACGGGGGGCGAATGAGCAGTTCTTC
>-|TRBV19|-|TRBJ1-3
CASRPFAGAGNTIYF
TGTGCCAGTAGGCCCTTCGCTGGGGCTGGAAACACCATATATTTT
>-|TRBV7-9|-|TRBJ1-1
CASSLGKGTEAFF
TGTGCCAGCAGCTTAGGAAAGGGCACTGAAGCTTTCTTT
>-|TRBV2|-|TRBJ1-1
CASSPLATEAFF
TGTGCCAGCAGTCCCCTTGCCACTGAAGCTTTCTTT